This T cell receptor beta chain originates from a study of shared T cell receptors in the human thymus. Repertoires were generated with immunoSEQ multiplex PCR, while TCRdb's copy carries only in-frame clones and drops some. The profile shows hundreds of thousands of clones, approximately 90% of them singletons. The CDR3 runs 14 residues. Trimming shortened V by 9 bases and J by 4 bases, and 17 bases separated the two germline ends. The germline V gene encodes CDR1 MNHNS and CDR2 SASEGT. These data are also associated with another study on human thymus T cells. This second report adds: Donation was from healthy Finnish infants who were having corrective surgery that addressed congenital heart defects.

The source of this sequence is a boy under two years old with a congenital heart defect. The sample was thymocytes. The chain has TRBV6-1 and TRBJ2-3, with D possibly being TRBD1 (6 bases). This CDR3 is CASGTGPGADTQYF. Written as DNA, the CDR3 is TGTGCCAGTGGTACGGGGCCAGGGGCAGATACGCAGTATTTT.